The 4 T cell receptor beta chains below all came from one sample that was sequenced in a study of early T cells in non-severe SARS-CoV-2 infection. TCRdb reprocessed the 5' RACE reads via MiXCR and lists one record per CDR3 protein. The data hold about 110,000 distinct CDR3 sequences, with over 8.5% observed a single time. The sample comprised whole blood. These receptors were collected from an adult who was a healthcare worker with PCR-confirmed SARS-CoV-2 infection or an uninfected control (not recorded which).

This clonotype came up many times. The rearrangement uses TRBV7-9 and TRBJ2-7; 7 nucleotides match TRBD1. This CDR3 spans 14 amino acids. The V segment lost 4 bases and the J segment 2 bases; nucleotides outside the gene matches: 5. CDR1 and CDR2 (germline): SEHNR, FQNEAQ (reference sequence). CDR3 DNA: TGTGCCAGCAGCTCAATGGGACAGCCCTACGAGCAGTACTTC. Amino acids: CASSSMGQPYEQYF.

The table lists this clonotype with many counts. The chain uses TRBV18 and TRBJ1-6, with no clear D. V was cut by 2 bases and J by 5 bases, with 10 bases left in between. This CDR3 region has 15 residues. CDR1 is KGHSH, CDR2 LQKENI, per germline. Here the CDR3 reads CASSPRRLNNSPLHF. As DNA, the CDR3 is TGTGCCAGCTCACCAAGGCGACTGAATAATTCACCCCTCCACTTT.

This chain uses TRBV4-3 with TRBJ2-3, with TRBD2 as a possible D gene (5 bases). Germline V gives CDR1 LGHNA, CDR2 YSLEER. Deletions cut 1 base from V and 6 bases from J, with 8 bases between. The CDR3 covers 13 residues. Written as DNA, the CDR3 is TGCGCCAGCAGCCAAGCCCAGCGGGATACGCAGTATTTT. It codes for CASSQAQRDTQYF.

CDR3 loop: CASSYSTGTPYNEQFF. CDR3 nucleotide sequence: TGTGCCAGCAGTTACTCGACCGGGACCCCCTACAATGAGCAGTTCTTC. This rearrangement joins TRBV6-5 to TRBJ2-1; D may correspond to TRBD1 or TRBD2 (5 bases each). The ends were cut back, 0 bases at V and 2 bases at J, with 11 bases in the middle. The CDR3 runs 16 residues. Germline loops: CDR1 MNHEY, CDR2 SVGAGI.